This paragraph reports one T cell receptor beta chain. Methods used by the authors: Quantification of nucleated cells was approximated via reference gene primer amplification. Profiling relied on immunoSEQ multiplex PCR, and the TCRdb table lists in-frame clones only, not all of them. That table furnishes V, J and clone size, whereas the DNA furnished D and trimming. The sample lists some 200,000 clones; more than 75% were seen once. The CDR3 is 18 amino acids. The V gene end was trimmed by 3 bases and the J gene end by 4 bases; junction bases not matched to a gene: 9. Germline CDR1 and CDR2: SGDLS and YYNGEE. The data originate from a study of blood T cell repertoires in COVID-19. At the level of the study: The study drew acute and convalescent COVID-19 samples from the United States, Italy and Spain. Sample material is recorded as cDNA or gDNA derived from T cells, B-cell-depleted T cells, or PBMCs.

The clonotype originates from a woman in her late teens or twenties who had recovered from COVID-19. The rearrangement joins TRBV9 to TRBJ2-3, with TRBD2 matching 15 bases. The sequencing sample was made of peripheral blood. The CDR3 loop reads CASSALGLAGGRADTQYF. In DNA, the CDR3 is TGTGCCAGCAGCGCCCTCGGACTAGCGGGGGGGCGGGCAGATACGCAGTATTTT.